This T cell receptor (beta chain) came from a study of blood T cell repertoires in COVID-19. Study overall: Both acute and convalescent COVID-19 samples were obtained from the United States, Italy and Spain. Sample material is recorded as cDNA or gDNA derived from T cells, B-cell-depleted T cells, or PBMCs.

Methods used by the authors: Estimated nucleated cell counts came from reference gene primer amplification. Measured with immunoSEQ multiplex PCR; TCRdb has only the in-frame clones, and not every one. That table is the source of V, J and clone size, and D and trimming were worked out from the DNA. The repertoire has around 190,000 clones, more than 75% of them found once; the top ten carry under 5%. The CDR3 has 14 amino acids. The germline V gene has CDR1 SGHAT and CDR2 FQNNGV. V lost 2 bases, J lost 0 bases, and 0 bases stayed unmatched. V is TRBV11-2 and J is TRBJ1-1, with TRBD1 identical over 7 bases. The sequenced sample consisted of peripheral blood. This receptor was obtained from a human donor in a cohort sampled during active COVID-19. CDR3 sequence: CASSLQGVNTEAFF. In nucleotides, the CDR3 is TGTGCCAGCAGCTTACAGGGGGTGAACACTGAAGCTTTCTTT.